This is a list of T cell receptor beta chains from one sample in a study of blood T cell repertoires in COVID-19. Sequenced by immunoSEQ multiplex PCR; TCRdb stores in-frame clones only, minus some. This sample has about 240,000 clones, with about 80% found just once. Sequencing was carried out using peripheral blood. Receptors originate from a woman older than 75 with acute or convalescent COVID-19. CDR3s include the opening cysteine and the closing phenylalanine or tryptophan. The listing skips clone size in some rows; elsewhere it reads once, few, many or a size class.

abundance,v_gene,j_gene,CDR3aa
few,TRBV3-1/TRBV3-2,TRBJ1-2,CASSQGGTGTGYGYTF
NA,TRBV7-9,TRBJ1-1,CASRSTGGVAEAFF
once,TRBV19,TRBJ2-5,CASSGRTGLGQYF
NA,TRBV27,TRBJ2-3,CASSLWVAGGLTDTQYF
NA,TRBV18,TRBJ1-4,CASSPTGATNEKLFF
NA,TRBV7-8,TRBJ2-7,CASSLGVGLRWQYF
few,TRBV28,TRBJ1-2,CASSPTNYGYTF
few,TRBV24-1,TRBJ2-1,CATGDSKTINEQFF
once,TRBV6-5,TRBJ1-5,CASSFRRSNQPQHF
NA,TRBV5-4,TRBJ2-1,CASSWDREYEQFF
NA,TRBV6-5,TRBJ1-5,CASRDETGDNQPQHF
NA,TRBV28,TRBJ1-1,CASSLGTGLTEAFF
NA,TRBV11-1,TRBJ2-1,CASSLVRGGEQFF
NA,TRBV11-2,TRBJ2-1,CASSLLLGLVGPYYNEQFF